These 10 T cell receptor beta chains originate from one sample sequenced in a study of identical twins. TCRdb fed the 5' RACE reads into MiXCR, producing one record per CDR3 protein. Of a few hundred thousand distinct CDR3 sequences listed, nearly 15% are singletons. The sample also formed part of further work on yellow fever vaccine responses in identical twins.

Sequenced material: CD4+ T cells sorted from blood. These receptors were collected from a woman aged 18-29 years in good health.

The chain links TRBV10-3 to TRBJ1-5, with no clear D. Trimming left V 3 bases short and J 1 base short, with 7 bases between. Germline CDR1 is ENHRY and CDR2 is SYGVKD. The CDR3 loop spans 14 amino acids. DNA for the CDR3: TGTGCCATCAGTGAAACAGCAAGCAATCAGCCCCAGCATTTT. Encoded protein: CAISETASNQPQHF.

This chain connects TRBV20-1 to TRBJ1-2; tentatively, D is TRBD1 (5 bases). The CDR3 extends over 13 amino acids. Trimming pared 2 bases from V and 2 bases from J, leaving 9 bases between. The germline gives CDR1 DFQATT, CDR2 SNEGSKA (reference sequence). The chain's CDR3 is CSARRGMNYGYTF. CDR3 coding DNA: TGCAGTGCTAGACGGGGGATGAACTATGGCTACACCTTC.

The chain links TRBV20-1 to TRBJ2-1; 8 nucleotides match TRBD2. The V gene end was trimmed by 1 base and the J gene end by 8 bases; junction bases not matched to a gene: 7. The CDR3 is 14 residues long. The germline V gene encodes CDR1 DFQATT and CDR2 SNEGSKA (reference sequence). CDR3 sequence: CSARGSGKRDEQFF. The CDR3 DNA reads as TGCAGTGCTAGAGGTAGCGGGAAACGGGATGAGCAGTTCTTC.

The chain has TRBV10-3 and TRBJ2-5, with unresolved D. CDR1 and CDR2 from the germline V gene are ENHRY and SYGVKD. The CDR3 is made up of 14 amino acids. V gave up 3 bases and J gave up 10 bases, with 18 bases separating them. The CDR3 loop is CAISDMGSTGFQYF. DNA of the CDR3: TGTGCCATCAGTGATATGGGATCGACGGGCTTCCAGTACTTC.

The chain uses TRBV11-3 and TRBJ1-1; TRBD1 agrees at 8 bases. Germline V lookup: CDR1 SGHNT, CDR2 YENEEA. The V and J ends lost 8 bases and 4 bases, in that order; junction bases with no gene match: 9. This CDR3 has 14 amino acids. For the CDR3, the DNA is TGTGCCAGCCAATACGGACAGGGAAGCACTGAAGCTTTCTTT. Translated: CASQYGQGSTEAFF.

This clonotype was seen many times. The rearrangement uses TRBV6-5 and TRBJ2-1; 9 bases are a match to TRBD1. Germline CDR1 is MNHEY and CDR2 is SVGAGI. Trimming at V came to 0 bases and at J to 3 bases, leaving 6 bases not matched to a gene. This CDR3 comprises 17 residues. CDR3 coding DNA: TGTGCCAGCAGTTACTCACCCGGGACAGGGATCTACAATGAGCAGTTCTTC. It translates to CASSYSPGTGIYNEQFF.

This chain joins TRBV20-1 and TRBJ2-5; no definite D call. V shed 0 bases and J shed 4 bases, with 9 bases lying between them. CDR1 is DFQATT, CDR2 SNEGSKA, per germline (reference sequence). This CDR3 region has 13 residues. In DNA, the CDR3 is TGCAGTGCTAGAGATGCAGTCCTAGAGACCCAGTACTTC. Translation gives CSARDAVLETQYF.

This rearrangement joins TRBV15 to TRBJ2-3, with unresolved D. With 1 base removed from V and 6 bases from J, the gap between germline ends came to 14 bases. This CDR3 region has 15 residues. The germline V gene encodes CDR1 LNHNV and CDR2 YYDKDF (reference sequence). The CDR3 region is CATSRVGEMRDTQYF. The CDR3 bases are TGTGCCACCAGCAGAGTTGGCGAGATGCGGGATACGCAGTATTTT.

The V and J genes are TRBV28 and TRBJ2-7, with D perhaps matching TRBD2 (6 bases). The germline V and J ends were trimmed by 2 bases and 1 base, with 9 bases remaining between them. Germline CDR1 reads MDHEN; CDR2 reads SYDVKM. This CDR3 has 14 amino acids. DNA of the CDR3: TGTGCCAGCAGTTTACATAGCGGTTCCTACGAGCAGTACTTC. Encoded protein: CASSLHSGSYEQYF.

The chain combines TRBV18 with TRBJ2-1, with 12 positions matching TRBD2. The germline CDR1 and CDR2 sequences are KGHSH and LQKENI. Losses at the gene ends were 2 bases for V and 4 bases for J; bases not matched to a gene: 6. The length of the CDR3 is 17 residues. CDR3 sequence (DNA): TGTGCCAGCTCACCAAGGGCACTAGCGGGAGGATACAATGAGCAGTTCTTC. Its translation is CASSPRALAGGYNEQFF.